These T cell receptor beta chains were read from a single sample in a study of T cell repertoires in cytomegalovirus infection. These TCRs are of unknown antigen specificity. TCRdb re-called the reads with MiXCR, one entry per CDR3 protein. The sample holds approximately 600,000 distinct CDR3 sequences, about 40% seen once. This specimen consisted of cultured PBMCs, obtained from culture after CMV antigen stimulation. These receptors all come from a human donor in good health (CMV status not recorded). Some clones in this sample may be carry-over from other donors' samples. CDR3s include the opening cysteine and the closing phenylalanine or tryptophan. D genes are given only for firm matches. Not every row has a clone size; where given, it reads once, few, many or a size class.

-	-	TRBV7-2	TRBJ2-5	TGTGCCAGCAGCCGCCGAGGGCTAGGGACCCAGTACTTC	CASSRRGLGTQYF
-	-	TRBV7-2	TRBJ1-2	TGTGCCAGCAGCTTAGCGGGGCCAGCCAGGGCGGGTGGCTACACCTTC	CASSLAGPARAGGYTF
-	-	TRBV7-2	TRBJ2-5	TGTGCCAGCAGCTTAGTCAGATTAGAGACCCAGTACTTC	CASSLVRLETQYF
-	-	TRBV7-2	TRBJ2-7	TGTGCCAGCAGCCTAGACCACGCGGGGCGGTACTTC	CASSLDHAGRYF
few	-	TRBV6-1	TRBJ2-7	TGTGCCAGCAGTAAAACCTTGGGACTCCGGCCCTACGAGCAGTACTTC	CASSKTLGLRPYEQYF
-	-	TRBV7-9	TRBJ2-1	TGTGCCAGCAGCTTAGAATCGGGGAACTACAATGAGCAGTTCTTC	CASSLESGNYNEQFF
-	-	TRBV20-1	TRBJ2-5	TGCAGTGCTAGACTCCTGCCGCATGGGGACCAAGAGACCCAGTACTTC	CSARLLPHGDQETQYF
-	-	TRBV19	TRBJ2-7	TGTGCCAGTTCCATCGGACTGGGCGTGGTGTACGAGCAGTACTTC	CASSIGLGVVYEQYF
many	-	TRBV7-2	TRBJ1-1	TGTGCCAGCAGCTTAATTCTTGGGAACACTGAAGCTTTCTTT	CASSLILGNTEAFF
-	TRBD2	TRBV19	TRBJ2-7	TGTGCCAGTAGTATAAGTTCACTAGCGCCAACCTACGAGCAGTACTTC	CASSISSLAPTYEQYF
-	-	TRBV20-1	TRBJ2-7	TGCAGTGCTAGATTGACTAGTCACTACGAGCAGTACTTC	CSARLTSHYEQYF
-	-	TRBV18	TRBJ1-1	TGTGCCAGCTCACCTACGATCAACACTGAAGCTTTCTTT	CASSPTINTEAFF
many	TRBD2	TRBV19	TRBJ2-7	TGTGCCAGCAGCCCCGGGAGGACCTACGAGCAGTACTTC	CASSPGRTYEQYF
-	TRBD2	TRBV29-1	TRBJ2-7	TGCAGCGTTGGGGGGGGTAGCGGAACCTACGAGCAGTACTTC	CSVGGGSGTYEQYF
few	TRBD2	TRBV7-6	TRBJ2-1	TGTGCCAGCGGGGGGGGTAGGGATGAGCAGTTCTTC	CASGGGRDEQFF
-	TRBD1	TRBV6-1	TRBJ2-7	TGTGCCAGCAGTGTCCGACAGGGTCTCTCCTACGAGCAGTACTTC	CASSVRQGLSYEQYF
-	TRBD1	TRBV2	TRBJ2-7	TGTGCCAGCCAGACGGGACAGGGGGCATTAAACGAGCAGTACTTC	CASQTGQGALNEQYF
-	TRBD2	TRBV7-9	TRBJ2-2	TGTGCCAGCAGCTTAGTCACTAGCGGGGACACCGGGGAGCTGTTTTTT	CASSLVTSGDTGELFF
-	-	TRBV28	TRBJ2-7	TGTGCCAGCAGTTCCTCCGGGGACCGCGAGCAGTACTTC	CASSSSGDREQYF
-	TRBD1	TRBV6-5	TRBJ2-4	TGTGCCAGCAGTTACCAAAGGGACAGGGCATCTCGGAACATTCAGTACTTC	CASSYQRDRASRNIQYF
-	-	TRBV7-2	TRBJ2-1	TGTGCCAGCAGCTCTCCAAGTCGGGGCCAAAGCTCCTACAATGAGCAGTTCTTC	CASSSPSRGQSSYNEQFF
-	TRBD2	TRBV7-2	TRBJ2-1	TGTGCCAGCAGCTTGTGGTCGGCGGGGGGGTACAATGAGCAGTTCTTC	CASSLWSAGGYNEQFF
-	-	TRBV2	TRBJ2-3	TGTGCCAGCAGTCCTAACTGGCGGAACACAGATACGCAGTATTTT	CASSPNWRNTDTQYF
once	-	TRBV11-2	TRBJ2-7	TGTGCCAGCAGCCCTCAGGGAGCCTTTAGCTCCTACGAGCAGTACTTC	CASSPQGAFSSYEQYF
-	-	TRBV29-1	TRBJ2-5	TGCAGCGCCCCATTCGGGAACCAAGAGACCCAGTACTTC	CSAPFGNQETQYF
-	TRBD1	TRBV3-1	TRBJ1-2	TGTGCCAGCAGCCCGGACAGGTACGATGGCTACACCTTC	CASSPDRYDGYTF
-	TRBD1	TRBV7-8	TRBJ2-6	TGTGCCAGCAGCTTTACAGGGGTTGGTGGGGCCAACGTCCTGACTTTC	CASSFTGVGGANVLTF
-	-	TRBV6-8	TRBJ2-1	TGTGCCAGCAGTTATCAGGATGAGCAGTTCTTC	CASSYQDEQFF
-	-	TRBV10-3	TRBJ1-5	TGTGCCATCAGTCCGGGACAAGTCTCGGATCAGCCCCAGCATTTT	CAISPGQVSDQPQHF
-	TRBD1	TRBV7-9	TRBJ2-3	TGTGCCAGCAGCCCGCCGACAGGGCGTAACACAGATACGCAGTATTTT	CASSPPTGRNTDTQYF
-	TRBD1	TRBV27	TRBJ1-4	TGTGCCAGCAGTGTATCCCGGGACAGGGATGAAAAACTGTTTTTT	CASSVSRDRDEKLFF
few	-	TRBV7-2	TRBJ2-7	TGTGCCAGCAGCTTACTAGCTTACTACGAGCAGTACTTC	CASSLLAYYEQYF
few	TRBD2	TRBV7-6	TRBJ2-7	TGTGCCAGCAGCCAACTAGCGGGGGGGCGTCACGAGCAGTACTTC	CASSQLAGGRHEQYF
-	TRBD2	TRBV5-1	TRBJ2-5	TGCGCCAGCAGCCCAGGGACTAGCGGGCTAAGAGAGACCCAGTACTTC	CASSPGTSGLRETQYF
-	TRBD1	TRBV6-1	TRBJ1-5	TGTGCCAGCAGTGGGCGTCAGGGGGCCGGTCAGCCCCAGCATTTT	CASSGRQGAGQPQHF
few	TRBD1	TRBV6-1	TRBJ2-6	TGTGCCAACCACATTAGGACAGGCGCCTTGGGGGCCAACGTCCTGACTTTC	CANHIRTGALGANVLTF
many	TRBD2	TRBV28	TRBJ2-5	TGTGCCAGCACCTCCTTGGCGGGGGGACAAGAGACCCAGTACTTC	CASTSLAGGQETQYF
many	-	TRBV7-8	TRBJ1-2	TGTGCCAGCAGCTTAGAGCAAGGAAGGTCGTGGGGCTACACCTTC	CASSLEQGRSWGYTF
-	-	TRBV5-6	TRBJ2-3	TGTGCCAGCAGCGGGTGGGACTTAGCGCGGCTCACAGATACGCAGTATTTT	CASSGWDLARLTDTQYF
-	-	TRBV20-1	TRBJ2-3	TGCAGCCACGCCATCCCCCGTTCAGATACGCAGTATTTT	CSHAIPRSDTQYF
few	TRBD1	TRBV6-1	TRBJ2-1	TGTGCCAGCAGTTCCGGGACAGGGGCGCCCCGTAGGTTCTTC	CASSSGTGAPRRFF
-	-	TRBV7-6	TRBJ2-1	TGTGCCAGCAGCTTTTATATAGCAGACAGGGGACTACAATTTGAGCAGTTCTTC	CASSFYIADRGLQFEQFF
-	-	TRBV7-9	TRBJ2-3	TGTGCCAGCAGCTATGAAGGGGGGGCAGATACGCAGTATTTT	CASSYEGGADTQYF
-	TRBD1	TRBV19	TRBJ2-7	TGTGCCAGTAGCGCCCAGGGGGCCTCCTACGAGCAGTACTTC	CASSAQGASYEQYF
-	-	TRBV6-2/TRBV6-3	TRBJ2-7	TGTGCCATTCAAAGGACCACGGGGAGCTACGAGCAGTACTTC	CAIQRTTGSYEQYF
once	-	TRBV6-5	TRBJ1-1	TGTGCCAGCAGTTACTCAGGGGTGACTGAAGCTTTCTTT	CASSYSGVTEAFF
once	-	TRBV12-3/TRBV12-4	TRBJ2-5	TGTGCCAGCAGCCGTACCCACCGAGAGACCCAGTACTTC	CASSRTHRETQYF
-	TRBD2	TRBV7-6	TRBJ2-7	TGTGCCAGCAGCTTATTAGCGGGAGCTAACTACGAGCAGTACTTC	CASSLLAGANYEQYF
-	-	TRBV7-2	TRBJ2-3	TGTGCCAGCAGCCCCCCCGGACTAAACACAGATACGCAGTATTTT	CASSPPGLNTDTQYF
-	TRBD2	TRBV7-2	TRBJ2-7	TGTGCCAGCAGCTTAACCCCCGGGAGGGTTGGCGAGCAGTACTTC	CASSLTPGRVGEQYF
few	-	TRBV10-3	TRBJ2-6	TGTGCCATCAAGGACTCTGGGGCCAACGTCCTGACTTTC	CAIKDSGANVLTF